This TCR beta chain was sequenced in a study of blood T cell repertoires in COVID-19. The ends lost 4 bases at V and 5 bases at J; junction bases unmatched: 11. The germline V gene encodes CDR1 SGHNT and CDR2 YYREEE (reference sequence). The CDR3 spans 16 residues. Sequenced by immunoSEQ multiplex PCR; TCRdb stores in-frame clones only, minus some. Of 60,000 to 70,000 clones in the sample, just over 85% were seen once. The sequencing input was peripheral blood. This receptor was obtained from a woman aged 60-70 years with COVID-19, enrolled during active disease. The V gene is TRBV5-4, the J gene TRBJ2-2; TRBD1 matches at 7 bases. In DNA form, the CDR3 reads TGTGCCAGCAGCACTCAAAGACAGGGCGGGACCGGGGAGCTGTTTTTT. Amino acids: CASSTQRQGGTGELFF.